What follows describes a single TCR beta chain. Authors' analysis steps: Scientists estimated how many nucleated cells there were by amplifying reference gene primers. The protocol was immunoSEQ multiplex PCR, while the TCRdb copy is restricted to in-frame clones and leaves out a portion. The D gene and trimming were derived from the DNA, and the V and J assignments and clone size from that table. The sample records tens of thousands of clones, 70% to 85% being singletons. These data are taken from a study of blood T cell repertoires in COVID-19. Study-wide background: Sites in the United States, Italy and Spain provided acute and convalescent COVID-19 samples. PBMCs, B-cell-depleted T cells, or T cells were the source of the cDNA or gDNA that made up the material.

This CDR3 has 13 residues. Trimming removed 7 bases at V and 7 bases at J, with 16 bases between. V and J are TRBV12-3 or TRBV12-4 and TRBJ1-2; D possibly corresponds to TRBD1 (5 bases). The sample consisted of peripheral blood. This clonotype originated in a woman of 80 years or more with acute or convalescent COVID-19. The CDR3 coding sequence is TGTGCCAGCACCCTTGGGGGGTCTGGTGGCTACACCTTC. Its protein is CASTLGGSGGYTF.